Listed below are T cell receptor beta chains from one sample, sequenced in a study of shared clonotypes between healthy human individuals. Measured with immunoSEQ multiplex PCR; TCRdb has only the in-frame clones, and not every one. Of roughly 680,000 clones in the sample, approximately 77% were seen once. Sample: memory CD4+ T cells sorted from blood. These receptors came from a woman younger than 45 in good health. CDR3s include the opening cysteine and the closing phenylalanine or tryptophan. D genes are given only for firm matches. The size entry is marked missing in some rows and otherwise reads once, few, many or a size class.

d_call j_call v_call clone_size cdr3_nt cdr3_aa
- TRBJ2-5 TRBV18 - TGTGCCAGCTCACCACCGGCCGGGGATGAGACCCAGTACTTC CASSPPAGDETQYF
TRBD1 TRBJ2-4 TRBV19 - TGTGCCAGTAGTATAGGGACAGGCGTTGGCAAAAACATTCAGTACTTC CASSIGTGVGKNIQYF
- TRBJ2-3 TRBV25-1 few TGTGCCAGCAGCGAAAATAGCGATACGCAGTATTTT CASSENSDTQYF
TRBD2 TRBJ2-2 TRBV11-2 - TGTGCCAGCAGCCCCCAGCGGGGAGGAGCCGGGGAGCTGTTTTTT CASSPQRGGAGELFF
TRBD2 TRBJ2-1 TRBV28 - TGTGCCAGCAGTTTCAGCGGGAGGGATACCTACAATGAGCAGTTCTTC CASSFSGRDTYNEQFF
- TRBJ2-7 TRBV4-2 - TGTGCCAGCAGCCAAGAATTCAGTACAGTGGGGTACGAGCAGTACTTC CASSQEFSTVGYEQYF
TRBD1 TRBJ2-1 TRBV19 - TGTGCCAGTAGTATAGGGGACAGGGACAGCGGTGAGCAGTTCTTC CASSIGDRDSGEQFF
TRBD1 TRBJ2-3 TRBV19 - TGTGCCAGTAGTATAAGACAGGGGGAGACAGATACGCAGTATTTT CASSIRQGETDTQYF
TRBD2 TRBJ2-5 TRBV11-2 - TGTGCCAGCAGCCCACAAGCGGGAGTTCAAGAGACCCAGTACTTC CASSPQAGVQETQYF
- TRBJ2-2 TRBV28 - TGTGCCAGCAGCCCCTGGGGTAGGGAGCTGTTTTTT CASSPWGRELFF
TRBD2 TRBJ2-1 TRBV30 once TGTGCCTGGGGGACTAGCGGCGATGAGCAGTTCTTC CAWGTSGDEQFF
- TRBJ1-1 TRBV7-9 - TGTGCCAGCGAAGCAGCCGAAATGAACACTGAAGCTTTCTTT CASEAAEMNTEAFF
TRBD1 TRBJ2-3 TRBV27 - TGTGCCAGCAGTTTATCCGGACAGGGGAGGATCACAGATACGCAGTATTTT CASSLSGQGRITDTQYF
- TRBJ1-2 TRBV2 - TGTGCCAGCAGTGAAAACCAGGGCGCTAACTATGGCTACACCTTC CASSENQGANYGYTF
- TRBJ2-3 TRBV11-2 once TGTGCCAGCAGCCTCCGCACAGATACGCAGTATTTT CASSLRTDTQYF
- TRBJ2-7 TRBV7-9 - TGTGCCAGCAGCCGACAGGCTGACTCCTACGAGCAGTACTTC CASSRQADSYEQYF
TRBD1 TRBJ2-7 TRBV9 few TGTGCCAGCAGCGTGGGGGCCGGGACAGTTTACGAGCAGTACTTC CASSVGAGTVYEQYF
TRBD2 TRBJ2-1 TRBV6-5 - TGTGCCAGCAGCCAAGGACTAGCGGGGTACAATGAGCAGTTCTTC CASSQGLAGYNEQFF
- TRBJ2-2 TRBV28 - TGTGCCAGCAGGAGGACCGCGAACACCGGGGAGCTGTTTTTT CASRRTANTGELFF
- TRBJ2-1 TRBV11-2 - TGTGCCAGCAGCACCAGCCGTAGGGCGCAGTTCTTC CASSTSRRAQFF
- TRBJ2-2 TRBV4-1 - TGCGCCAGCAGCCAGCCCCCCTCCCGGACAACACCGAACACCGGGGAGCTGTTTTTT CASSQPPSRTTPNTGELFF
- TRBJ2-1 TRBV5-6 - TGTGCCAGCAGCTTGTTTACGGGAATGAGGGATGAGCAGTTCTTC CASSLFTGMRDEQFF
- TRBJ2-6 TRBV6-6 - TGTGCCAGCAGTTATGGGGCTGCTGGGGCCAACGTCCTGACTTTC CASSYGAAGANVLTF
- TRBJ2-2 TRBV6-5 - TGTGCCAGCAGTTACCTAACGGACGCGGGGACCGGGGAGCTGTTTTTT CASSYLTDAGTGELFF
- TRBJ1-1 TRBV28 - TGTGCCAGCAGCCCGGGGGTAGTGGGCACTGAAGCTTTCTTT CASSPGVVGTEAFF
TRBD1 TRBJ1-4 TRBV11-1 - TGTGCCAGCAGCAAGACAGGGATCGAGGAAAAACTGTTTTTT CASSKTGIEEKLFF
- TRBJ2-7 TRBV28 - TGTGCCAGCAGTTTAACGGCCTCGGGTGAGGAGCAGTACTTC CASSLTASGEEQYF